This paragraph reports one TCR beta chain. No antigen is known for it. The data belong to a study of cytomegalovirus exposure and HLA in healthy donors. The CDR3 runs to 15 residues. The V gene's germline CDR1 is KGHSH and CDR2 LQKENI. The trim removed 4 bases at V and 4 bases at J, leaving 5 bases unmatched. General study results and limits: The study recorded about 160 TCR beta chains that were cytomegalovirus-associated.

Researchers ran the PCR with 60 Vbeta and 13 Jbeta primers. The table came from immunoSEQ multiplex PCR; TCRdb's copy has only in-frame clones and leaves some out. The data show about 110,000 clones, approximately 83% seen once. The chain recombines TRBV18 with TRBJ1-4, with 8 bases fitting TRBD1. The clonotype comes from a man between 18 and 35 years old in good health and CMV-seronegative. Specimen: PBMCs. This CDR3 reads CASSRGTGGNEKLFF. For the CDR3, the DNA is TGTGCCAGCTCACGAGGGACAGGAGGTAATGAAAAACTGTTTTTT.